The clone carrying this T cell receptor (beta chain) appeared once. This entry belongs to a study of blood T cell repertoires in COVID-19. As for the study in general: Both acute and convalescent COVID-19 samples were obtained from the United States, Italy and Spain.

The CDR3 sequence is 13 residues long. The V and J ends lost 6 bases and 6 bases, in that order; junction bases with no gene match: 3. Germline V gives CDR1 MDHEN, CDR2 SYDVKM. Assay used: immunoSEQ multiplex PCR; TCRdb lists only in-frame clones, some missing. The table lists hundreds of thousands of clones, roughly 86% of them singletons. This chain connects TRBV28 to TRBJ2-2; 8 bases agree with TRBD1. The TCR was taken from a man between 70 and 80 years old with acute or convalescent COVID-19. Sequencing was done on a sample of peripheral blood. The CDR3 DNA is TGTGCCAGCAGCTTACAGGGGGCCGGGGAGCTGTTTTTT. It yields the protein CASSLQGAGELFF.